The rows below give T cell receptor beta chains drawn from one sample of a study of control samples from healthy donors and cancer patients. TCRdb keeps only in-frame clones here, not all; method: immunoSEQ multiplex PCR. The table has about 170,000 clones, 85% to 90% seen once; the top ten hold under 5%. Input material: blood. The receptors come from a woman under 40 in good health. The CDR3 runs from the conserved cysteine through the conserved F or W. The D gene is left open where the match is weak. Only part of the rows carry a size: once, few, many, or a class if the clone is expanded.

TRBJ2-2,TRBV3-1/TRBV3-2,TRBD2,.,CASSPAGGPLTGELFF,TGTGCCAGCAGCCCTGCGGGGGGCCCTTTGACCGGGGAGCTGTTTTTT
TRBJ2-1,TRBV14,.,.,CASNLLGPGQWQFF,TGTGCCAGCAACCTCTTGGGACCCGGGCAGTGGCAGTTCTTC
TRBJ1-1,TRBV5-1,.,.,CASSWSGEPHTEAFF,TGCGCCAGCAGCTGGAGTGGGGAGCCCCACACTGAAGCTTTCTTT
TRBJ2-1,TRBV19,.,.,CASSISEDSYNEQFF,TGTGCCAGTAGTATATCGGAGGACTCCTACAATGAGCAGTTCTTC
TRBJ1-2,TRBV6-5,.,.,CASSATLGGEYGYTF,TGTGCCAGCAGCGCAACCTTGGGGGGCGAGTATGGCTACACCTTC
TRBJ1-2,TRBV5-6,TRBD1,.,CASSPTGTALYGYTF,TGTGCCAGCAGCCCCACCGGGACAGCGCTCTATGGCTACACCTTC
TRBJ2-5,TRBV19,.,.,CASGGQETQYF,TGTGCCAGCGGGGGACAAGAGACCCAGTACTTC
TRBJ2-1,TRBV6-5,.,.,CASSYSLAGNEQFF,TGTGCCAGCAGTTACTCCCTCGCGGGGAATGAGCAGTTCTTC
TRBJ2-1,TRBV7-9,TRBD1,.,CAINKQGGQFF,TGTGCCATCAATAAACAGGGGGGGCAGTTCTTC
TRBJ1-1,TRBV11-2,.,.,CASSLDPGTTEAFF,TGTGCCAGCAGCTTAGATCCAGGGACGACTGAAGCTTTCTTT
TRBJ2-7,TRBV28,TRBD1,.,CASSPPGTGVYEQYF,TGTGCCAGCAGTCCCCCCGGGACAGGGGTCTACGAGCAGTACTTC
TRBJ2-7,TRBV6-5,.,.,CASGRDQGQYF,TGTGCCAGCGGCCGCGACCAGGGGCAGTACTTC
TRBJ2-2,TRBV28,.,.,CASSFSVLVGELFF,TGTGCCAGCAGTTTTTCGGTCTTGGTCGGGGAGCTGTTTTTT
TRBJ2-3,TRBV5-6,.,.,CASSLGVEGAGHHF,TGTGCCAGCAGCTTGGGGGTGGAGGGCGCCGGACACCATTTT
TRBJ1-4,TRBV28,TRBD1,.,CASSSGQSNEKLFF,TGTGCCAGCAGTTCGGGACAGTCTAATGAAAAACTGTTTTTT
TRBJ2-7,TRBV28,.,.,CASSPRQAWGEQYF,TGTGCCAGCAGTCCGAGACAAGCCTGGGGGGAGCAGTACTTC
TRBJ1-1,TRBV7-8,.,.,CASSRGTQNTEAFF,TGTGCCAGCAGTCGGGGGACGCAGAACACTGAAGCTTTCTTT
TRBJ1-5,TRBV30,.,.,CAWSGGGNQPQHF,TGTGCCTGGAGTGGGGGGGGGAATCAGCCCCAGCATTTT
TRBJ2-6,TRBV4-2,.,few,CASSQLGQSGANVLTF,TGTGCCAGCAGCCAACTAGGACAATCTGGGGCCAACGTCCTGACTTTC
TRBJ1-1,TRBV5-4,TRBD1,.,CASSLGGTGASEAFF,TGTGCCAGCAGCTTGGGGGGGACAGGGGCCTCCGAAGCTTTCTTT
TRBJ2-5,TRBV7-9,TRBD2,.,CASSYLAGGPGETQYF,TGTGCCAGCAGCTACCTAGCGGGAGGGCCGGGGGAGACCCAGTACTTC
TRBJ1-1,TRBV5-1,.,.,CASSFGQASWGNTEAFF,TGCGCCAGCAGCTTCGGCCAGGCCTCTTGGGGGAACACTGAAGCTTTCTTT
TRBJ2-3,TRBV10-2,.,.,CATGAQYF,TGCGCCACGGGGGCGCAGTATTTT
TRBJ2-5,TRBV18,TRBD2,few,CASSPASGQETQYF,TGTGCCAGCTCACCAGCTAGCGGGCAAGAGACCCAGTACTTC
TRBJ1-2,TRBV20-1,.,once,CSAADGYGYTF,TGCAGTGCCGCGGACGGCTATGGCTACACCTTC
TRBJ1-2,TRBV29-1,TRBD1,.,CSVALGTGQDYGYTF,TGCAGCGTAGCACTAGGGACAGGGCAGGACTATGGCTACACCTTC
TRBJ1-6,TRBV3-1/TRBV3-2,.,.,CASSQGGMSSYNSPLHF,TGTGCCAGCAGCCAAGGAGGCATGAGCTCCTATAATTCACCCCTCCACTTT
TRBJ1-2,TRBV6-1,.,once,CASSEAFGQNYGYTF,TGTGCCAGCAGTGAAGCGTTCGGACAGAACTATGGCTACACCTTC
TRBJ2-3,TRBV11-2,.,.,CASTLRADTQYF,TGTGCCAGCACCTTGAGAGCAGATACGCAGTATTTT
TRBJ1-1,TRBV28,.,once,CASRGRWAMNTEAFF,TGTGCCAGCAGGGGGCGCTGGGCCATGAACACTGAAGCTTTCTTT
TRBJ2-1,TRBV19,.,.,CASSIPTSNEQFF,TGTGCCAGTAGTATCCCAACTAGCAATGAGCAGTTCTTC
TRBJ2-3,TRBV5-1,TRBD2,.,CASSKVAGGRLSTDTQYF,TGCGCCAGCAGCAAGGTAGCGGGGGGGCGCCTTAGCACAGATACGCAGTATTTT
TRBJ2-5,TRBV5-1,TRBD2,.,CASSWRAGLAAGETQYF,TGCGCCAGCAGCTGGAGGGCAGGACTAGCGGCCGGGGAGACCCAGTACTTC
TRBJ1-2,TRBV4-2,.,.,CASSQDPRLGYTF,TGTGCCAGCAGCCAAGACCCCCGCCTGGGCTACACCTTC
TRBJ2-1,TRBV7-6,.,.,CASSSRETGVRDEQFF,TGTGCCAGCAGCTCCCGAGAAACGGGAGTCAGGGATGAGCAGTTCTTC
TRBJ1-3,TRBV6-5,TRBD1,.,CASSPGTGTGNTIYF,TGTGCCAGCAGTCCGGGGACAGGGACTGGAAACACCATATATTTT
TRBJ2-3,TRBV18,TRBD1,.,CASSTRGQSDTQYF,TGTGCCAGCTCGACGAGGGGGCAATCAGATACGCAGTATTTT
TRBJ1-6,TRBV6-5,.,.,CANSGSLNSPLHF,TGTGCCAACTCGGGCTCCCTTAATTCACCCCTCCACTTT
TRBJ1-5,TRBV12-3/TRBV12-4,.,.,CASSRGQPQHF,TGTGCCAGCAGCCGCGGTCAGCCCCAGCATTTT
TRBJ2-4,TRBV6-2/TRBV6-3,TRBD1,few,CASSRDSGEAKNIQYF,TGTGCCAGCAGCCGGGACAGTGGGGAGGCCAAAAACATTCAGTACTTC